Listed below are T cell receptor beta chains from one sample, sequenced in a study of tumor-infiltrating lymphocytes in primary liver carcinoma. TCRdb reanalysed the multiplex PCR reads using MiXCR and keeps one entry per CDR3 protein. The sample lists fewer than 250,000 distinct CDR3 sequences, roughly 80% occurring once. The sequencing sample was made of tumor tissue from primary liver carcinoma. The receptors come from a man in his forties with primary liver carcinoma and hepatitis B virus infection. The CDR3 runs from the conserved cysteine through the conserved F or W. A D gene is named only where the DNA matches it firmly. Clone size is not always given. Where it is, it says once, few, many or a class for expanded clones.

clone_size: .
v_call: TRBV5-4
j_call: TRBJ2-7
d_call: TRBD2
cdr3_nt: TGTACCAGAAGCGTTAGCGGGAGTTCCTACGAGCAGTACTTC
cdr3_aa: CTRSVSGSSYEQYF

clone_size: .
v_call: TRBV5-6
j_call: TRBJ2-2
d_call: .
cdr3_nt: TGTACCAGCAGCTCGTGGGGCAGAGCCACCTGGGAGCTGTTTTTT
cdr3_aa: CTSSSWGRATWELFF

clone_size: .
v_call: TRBV10-3
j_call: TRBJ2-7
d_call: .
cdr3_nt: TGTGCCATCAGACCGGGACTCAATGGGGTTGAGCAGTACTTC
cdr3_aa: CAIRPGLNGVEQYF

clone_size: .
v_call: TRBV2
j_call: TRBJ2-1
d_call: TRBD2
cdr3_nt: TGTGCCAGCACTGGGACTAGTGGAGGCGATGAGCAGTTCTTC
cdr3_aa: CASTGTSGGDEQFF

clone_size: few
v_call: TRBV7-3
j_call: TRBJ2-1
d_call: .
cdr3_nt: TGTGCCAGCAGCCCTCCGACTAGAAATGAGCAGTTCTTC
cdr3_aa: CASSPPTRNEQFF

clone_size: many
v_call: TRBV4-2
j_call: TRBJ1-6
d_call: .
cdr3_nt: TGTGCCAGCAGCCAAGAGGGGTCAGGAGGAGATTCACCCCTCCACTTT
cdr3_aa: CASSQEGSGGDSPLHF

clone_size: .
v_call: TRBV29-1
j_call: TRBJ2-3
d_call: .
cdr3_nt: TGCAGCGTTGCAGGGAGATGCGGGATCGGTAGAGCGCAGTATTTT
cdr3_aa: CSVAGRCGIGRAQYF

clone_size: .
v_call: TRBV5-1
j_call: TRBJ2-3
d_call: TRBD2
cdr3_nt: TGTGCCAGCAGCCAACTAGCGGGAGTAGATACGCAGTATTTT
cdr3_aa: CASSQLAGVDTQYF

clone_size: .
v_call: TRBV11-1
j_call: TRBJ1-2
d_call: .
cdr3_nt: TGTGCCACCAGCCGAACCAGGACAGTAATAGCTAACTATGGTTACACCTTC
cdr3_aa: CATSRTRTVIANYGYTF

clone_size: .
v_call: TRBV6-2/TRBV6-3
j_call: TRBJ2-7
d_call: .
cdr3_nt: TGTGCCAGCAGTGGATACAGGGAGTACGGCAAGCAGCGCTTC
cdr3_aa: CASSGYREYGKQRF

clone_size: .
v_call: TRBV29-1
j_call: TRBJ2-7
d_call: .
cdr3_nt: TGCAGCGTTGTGGACGCACCCGGTGACCAGTACTTC
cdr3_aa: CSVVDAPGDQYF

clone_size: .
v_call: TRBV28
j_call: TRBJ1-4
d_call: TRBD1
cdr3_nt: TGCGCCAGCAGTAGTACCGGGAGAGGGGGCCTTAATGAAAAACTGTTTTTT
cdr3_aa: CASSSTGRGGLNEKLFF

clone_size: .
v_call: TRBV29-1
j_call: TRBJ2-2
d_call: .
cdr3_nt: TGCAGCTGCCACGTCGGGGCGGGACCCACCGGGGATCTGTTTTTT
cdr3_aa: CSCHVGAGPTGDLFF

clone_size: .
v_call: TRBV29-1
j_call: TRBJ2-3
d_call: TRBD2
cdr3_nt: TGCAGCGTTGCAAGGAAAAGCGGGAGCGGTAGAGCGCAGTATTTT
cdr3_aa: CSVARKSGSGRAQYF

clone_size: .
v_call: TRBV4-2
j_call: TRBJ2-7
d_call: TRBD2
cdr3_nt: TGTGACAGCAACCCAGAACTAGCGCCGAGGACGGACGAGCAGTACTTC
cdr3_aa: CDSNPELAPRTDEQYF

clone_size: .
v_call: TRBV11-3
j_call: TRBJ2-7
d_call: TRBD1
cdr3_nt: TGTGTCATTCGACAGGGGGTGACTTCCTACGAGCAGTATTTC
cdr3_aa: CVIRQGVTSYEQYF

clone_size: .
v_call: TRBV6-2/TRBV6-3
j_call: TRBJ2-1
d_call: .
cdr3_nt: TGTGCCAGCAGTGCCACCCCAGTAGGTGAGCAGATCTTC
cdr3_aa: CASSATPVGEQIF

clone_size: .
v_call: TRBV6-5
j_call: TRBJ2-7
d_call: TRBD1
cdr3_nt: TGTGCCGGCGGTCCCCAGGGGGATAGCTCCTACGAGCAGTACTTC
cdr3_aa: CAGGPQGDSSYEQYF

clone_size: .
v_call: TRBV6-1
j_call: TRBJ2-2
d_call: .
cdr3_nt: TGTGTCAGCAAGACTGGAACTAACGCCGGGGAGCTGTTTTTT
cdr3_aa: CVSKTGTNAGELFF

clone_size: .
v_call: TRBV10-1
j_call: TRBJ2-1
d_call: .
cdr3_nt: TGCACCAGCAGTGACCAGAGCAGGGGTGGAAATGACCAGTTCTTC
cdr3_aa: CTSSDQSRGGNDQFF

clone_size: .
v_call: TRBV4-3
j_call: TRBJ2-7
d_call: TRBD1
cdr3_nt: TGCACCAGCAGCCTCGAAGGGACAGCAGCTTATGAGCAGTACTTC
cdr3_aa: CTSSLEGTAAYEQYF

clone_size: .
v_call: TRBV7-9
j_call: TRBJ1-1
d_call: TRBD1
cdr3_nt: TGTGCCATCAGCCCCCTGGGGACAGGGGGAATCACTGAAGCTTTCTTT
cdr3_aa: CAISPLGTGGITEAFF

clone_size: .
v_call: TRBV28
j_call: TRBJ2-1
d_call: .
cdr3_nt: TGTGCCAGCAGCCCAGGTGGTTTCTTTAATGAGCAGTTCTTC
cdr3_aa: CASSPGGFFNEQFF

clone_size: .
v_call: TRBV29-1
j_call: TRBJ2-3
d_call: .
cdr3_nt: TGCAGCGTTTCACCCCCGTCCGGGGCATATACACAGTATTTT
cdr3_aa: CSVSPPSGAYTQYF

clone_size: .
v_call: TRBV12-3/TRBV12-4
j_call: TRBJ2-2
d_call: TRBD2
cdr3_nt: TGTTCCAGCAGTTTAGGGGCTAGTGGGAGGGACTGGACGTGGGAGCTGTTTTTT
cdr3_aa: CSSSLGASGRDWTWELFF

clone_size: .
v_call: TRBV5-4
j_call: TRBJ2-1
d_call: .
cdr3_nt: TGTGCCGGCAGTTCCTACAATGAGCAATTCTTC
cdr3_aa: CAGSSYNEQFF

clone_size: .
v_call: TRBV4-3
j_call: TRBJ2-1
d_call: .
cdr3_nt: TGCGCCAGCAGCCAGGGCCCTAGCTGGAGATTGAATGAGCAGTTCTTC
cdr3_aa: CASSQGPSWRLNEQFF

clone_size: .
v_call: TRBV29-1
j_call: TRBJ2-1
d_call: TRBD2
cdr3_nt: TGCAGCGTTTGCCCTGCGGGAGAGAACTACAACGAGCAGTTCTTC
cdr3_aa: CSVCPAGENYNEQFF

clone_size: once
v_call: TRBV29-1
j_call: TRBJ2-7
d_call: .
cdr3_nt: TGCAGCGTCGATACAGCGTATGTCGATGGGCAGTACTTC
cdr3_aa: CSVDTAYVDGQYF

clone_size: .
v_call: TRBV11-2
j_call: TRBJ2-2
d_call: .
cdr3_nt: TGTGCCAGTAGCTTAAATCATCGGGGTAGGGACACAGGGGAGCTGTTTTTT
cdr3_aa: CASSLNHRGRDTGELFF

clone_size: few
v_call: TRBV4-3
j_call: TRBJ2-7
d_call: .
cdr3_nt: TGTGCCAGCAGCCAAGAACAGTGCTACGAGCAGTACTTC
cdr3_aa: CASSQEQCYEQYF

clone_size: .
v_call: TRBV28
j_call: TRBJ2-1
d_call: .
cdr3_nt: TGTGTCAGCAATTTGGGGGGCGCGATGAATGAGCAGCTCTTC
cdr3_aa: CVSNLGGAMNEQLF

clone_size: .
v_call: TRBV5-5
j_call: TRBJ1-2
d_call: .
cdr3_nt: TGTGCCAGCAGCGTTGGGACAATTAACCATTGCTACACCTTC
cdr3_aa: CASSVGTINHCYTF

clone_size: .
v_call: TRBV6-5
j_call: TRBJ2-7
d_call: .
cdr3_nt: TGTGCCAGCAGTGGTATGAGAGGGGCGACTCGAGGTTACGAGCAGTACTTC
cdr3_aa: CASSGMRGATRGYEQYF

clone_size: .
v_call: TRBV10-3
j_call: TRBJ2-3
d_call: TRBD2
cdr3_nt: TGTACGATCAGTGAGCCAGGACTAGCGGGGGCGACAGAAACGCAGTATTTT
cdr3_aa: CTISEPGLAGATETQYF

clone_size: many
v_call: TRBV6-2/TRBV6-3
j_call: TRBJ2-2
d_call: .
cdr3_nt: TGTGCCAGCAGTTACTGGAGGGGGGCGAACACCGGGGAGCTGTTTTTT
cdr3_aa: CASSYWRGANTGELFF

clone_size: .
v_call: TRBV6-1
j_call: TRBJ2-1
d_call: .
cdr3_nt: TGTGCCAGCACCCGTAGGCCCGGGCTTACCTACAATGTGAAGTTCTTC
cdr3_aa: CASTRRPGLTYNVKFF

clone_size: .
v_call: TRBV29-1
j_call: TRBJ2-5
d_call: .
cdr3_nt: TGCAGCGTTCCATTGGGCTTGGAGACCCAATACTTC
cdr3_aa: CSVPLGLETQYF

clone_size: .
v_call: TRBV6-6
j_call: TRBJ1-2
d_call: TRBD1
cdr3_nt: TGTGTCAGCAGTTCCGAAGACGGGACAGGCTATGACTACACATTC
cdr3_aa: CVSSSEDGTGYDYTF

clone_size: .
v_call: TRBV29-1
j_call: TRBJ2-7
d_call: TRBD1
cdr3_nt: TGCAGTGTTACGGGACAGGGAGAAGTGCAGTACTTC
cdr3_aa: CSVTGQGEVQYF

clone_size: .
v_call: TRBV4-2
j_call: TRBJ2-5
d_call: TRBD2
cdr3_nt: TGTGCCAGCAGCCAAACCGGGACTAGGAATGTCCCAGAGACCCAGTACTTC
cdr3_aa: CASSQTGTRNVPETQYF